This TCR beta chain is from a study of T cells after yellow fever vaccination. Notes on the study in general: Post-booster repertoires again held most primary-vaccination clones (about 95% CD4, 88% CD8). Though weaker, the secondary response peaked faster, on day 5 versus 15.

Universal primer sites and UMIs were introduced during 5'RACE template-switching synthesis of TCR cDNA. TCRdb reprocessed the 5' RACE reads via MiXCR and lists one record per CDR3 protein. The sample lists some 340,000 distinct CDR3 sequences, roughly 10% seen once, with roughly 3% in the top ten. CDR3 length equals 13 residues. V was clipped by 4 bases and J by 0 bases, with 10 bases between them. In germline, CDR1 is DFQATT, CDR2 SNEGSKA (reference sequence). On this clonotype: As yet, its antigen is unknown.

The chain combines TRBV20-1 with TRBJ2-7; no firm D call. This specimen consisted of CD4+ T cells sorted from PBMCs, obtained 45 days after the yellow fever booster vaccination. The sequence derives from a man in his late teens or twenties who received the YFV17D yellow fever vaccine. In nucleotides, the CDR3 is TGCAGTGCTACCAGGCCTGTCTCCTACGAGCAGTACTTC. It encodes CSATRPVSYEQYF.